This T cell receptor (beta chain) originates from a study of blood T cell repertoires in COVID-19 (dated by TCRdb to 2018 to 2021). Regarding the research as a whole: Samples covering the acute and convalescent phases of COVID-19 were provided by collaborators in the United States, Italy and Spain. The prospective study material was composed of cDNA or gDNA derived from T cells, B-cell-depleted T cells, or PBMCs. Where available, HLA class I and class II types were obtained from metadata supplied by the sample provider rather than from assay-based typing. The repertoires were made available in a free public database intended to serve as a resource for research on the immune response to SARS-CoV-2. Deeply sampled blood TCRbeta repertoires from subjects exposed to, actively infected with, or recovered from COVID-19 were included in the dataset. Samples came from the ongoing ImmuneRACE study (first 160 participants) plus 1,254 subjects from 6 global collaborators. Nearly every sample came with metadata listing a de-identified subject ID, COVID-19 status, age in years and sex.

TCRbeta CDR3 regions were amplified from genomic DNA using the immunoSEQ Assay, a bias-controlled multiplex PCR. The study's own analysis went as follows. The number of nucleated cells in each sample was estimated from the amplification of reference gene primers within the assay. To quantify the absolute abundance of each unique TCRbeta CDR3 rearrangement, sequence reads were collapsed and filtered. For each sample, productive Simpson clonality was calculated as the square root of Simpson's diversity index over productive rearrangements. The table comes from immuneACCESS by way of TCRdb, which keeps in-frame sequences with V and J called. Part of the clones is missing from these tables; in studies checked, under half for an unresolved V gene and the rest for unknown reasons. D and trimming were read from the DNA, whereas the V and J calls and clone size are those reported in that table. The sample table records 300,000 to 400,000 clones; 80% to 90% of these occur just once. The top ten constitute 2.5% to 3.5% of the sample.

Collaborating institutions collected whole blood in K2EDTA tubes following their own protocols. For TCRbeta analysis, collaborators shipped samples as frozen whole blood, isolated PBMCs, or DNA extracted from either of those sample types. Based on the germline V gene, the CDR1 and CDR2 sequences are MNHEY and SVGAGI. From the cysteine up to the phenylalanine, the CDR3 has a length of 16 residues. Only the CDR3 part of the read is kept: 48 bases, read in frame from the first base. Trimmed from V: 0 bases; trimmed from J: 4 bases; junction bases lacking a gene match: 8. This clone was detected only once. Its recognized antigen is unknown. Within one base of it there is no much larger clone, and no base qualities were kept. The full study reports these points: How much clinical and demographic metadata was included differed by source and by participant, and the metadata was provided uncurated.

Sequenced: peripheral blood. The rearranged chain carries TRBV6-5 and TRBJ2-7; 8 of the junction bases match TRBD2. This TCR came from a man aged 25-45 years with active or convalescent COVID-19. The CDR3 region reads CASSYSPSGGTYEQYF. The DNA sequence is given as TGTGCCAGCAGTTACTCCCCCTCGGGGGGGACTTACGAGCAGTACTTC.